The sequence of this T cell receptor beta chain was determined in a study of OX40 agonist ivuxolimab in advanced cancers. In the study overall: Ivuxolimab was a fully human IgG2 agonistic monoclonal antibody targeting the costimulatory receptor OX40 (CD134). Intravenous ivuxolimab was administered to patients every 2 weeks at six dose levels: 0.01, 0.1, 0.3, 1.5, 3 and 10 mg/kg. Of the approximately 53 patients in dose escalation, 19 had hepatocellular carcinoma, roughly 15 had melanoma, 9 had renal cell carcinoma and 9 had head and neck cancer. A male proportion of roughly 80% and a mean age of around 60 years, ranging from roughly 23 to 90, were recorded for the dose-escalation cohort. Patients were allowed to have had prior anti-PD-1, anti-PD-L1 or anti-CTLA-4 therapy, and around 40% of the dose-escalation patients had previously received checkpoint inhibitors. Three dose-escalation patients achieved partial responses, one with hepatocellular carcinoma and two with cutaneous melanoma. Peripheral TCRbeta sequencing aimed to test whether ivuxolimab altered TCR sequence diversity and caused clonal T-cell expansion. The paper describes the monotherapy dose-escalation part (N ≈ 49 patients) of the phase I trial of ivuxolimab. Broad study findings and their caveats: The antigen specificity of the clonally expanded peripheral T cells was not determined. In the 0.1-3.0 mg/kg groups, partial responders were among the patients with the lowest normalized peripheral clonal expansion, particularly in CD8+ T cells. At doses from 0.1 to 3.0 mg/kg, clonal expansion was seen in both CD4+ and CD8+ blood T cells between baseline and week 6. After ivuxolimab, more expanded clones were found on average in CD8+ T cells than in CD4+ T cells. Low levels of normalized T-cell clonal expansion were also shown by some nonresponding patients.

The CDR3 numbers 13 residues from cysteine through phenylalanine. Only the CDR3 DNA is retained, 39 bases long and in frame from the first base. V gives up 7 bases and J gives up 2 bases, and the segment between their germline ends measures 11 bases. Genomic DNA was extracted from sorted cells for sequencing of the TCRbeta CDR3 region. TCRbeta CDR3 regions were sequenced using the immunoSEQ Assay. TCRdb limited this immuneACCESS table to in-frame rearrangements with V and J called. A share of clones is missing; checked studies link under half to unresolved V genes, and the rest is unexplained. This sample holds some 68,000 clones; 88% were observed only once. The top ten hold 0.8% to 1.3% of the sample. The trial excluded patients who had a history of autoimmune disease or were on systemic immunosuppression. Peripheral blood for TCR sequencing was drawn from every dose cohort at baseline, at cycle 4 day 1 and at cycle 7 day 1. Samples came from an open-label, multicenter, first-in-human phase I dose-escalation trial of ivuxolimab. Adults with locally advanced or metastatic head and neck squamous cell, hepatocellular, melanoma or renal cell carcinoma were enrolled in the trial. Before TCR sequencing, CD4+ and CD8+ T cells were separately sorted from peripheral blood.

Comment on this clone: The target of this receptor is not known. No much larger clone exists at a distance of one base, and base qualities are not known.

The receptor comes from an adult with an advanced solid tumor such as melanoma, head and neck, liver or kidney cancer. This chain is built from TRBV23-1 and TRBJ1-2; the D segment cannot be called with confidence. TRBV23-1 qualifies as an ORF whose function is uncertain. The source was CD4+ or CD8+ T cells sorted from blood, collected in a trial of the OX40 agonist ivuxolimab. This receptor has the CDR3 CASKRWQNYGYTF. The nucleotide sequence reads TGCGCCAGCAAGAGGTGGCAGAACTATGGCTACACCTTC.